This T cell receptor (beta chain) derives from a study of molecular identifiers for immune sequencing clone quantification. About the study: For replicates, RNA isolated from approximately 20,000 or 98,000 naive CD8 cells was divided into five portions, of which four were sequenced. Study results and limitations: Highly expanded clone sizes could end up underestimated if a barcode were shared by identical TCR molecules. The study found clones above 20 RNA copies held over 98% of effector molecules and under 1% in naive cells.

This CDR3 spans 14 amino acids. Germline CDR1 MNHEY, CDR2 SVGEGT. V lost 2 bases and J lost 3, with 10 bases in between. Every naive CD8 library was made from between roughly 20,000 and 1,000,000 sorted cells with 10%, 30% or 50% RNA. Each CDR3 protein is one row after TCRdb ran MiXCR on the PCR reads. The table records some 590,000 distinct CDR3 sequences, 25% of them present only once. As to this clonotype: Its antigen is unidentified.

The TCR comes from a human donor in good health. Some libraries in this study had Jurkat cell RNA spiked in. Material for sequencing was naive CD8+ T cells from blood, with Jurkat cell RNA spiked in. Subset noted: FACS-sorted CD8+CD4-CCR7+CD45RA+ naive T cells. This chain joins TRBV6-2 or TRBV6-3 and TRBJ1-2, with D tentatively TRBD1 (6 bases). The CDR3 DNA reads TGTGCCAGCAGTTACGCGGGGGGCGACTATGGCTACACCTTC. Protein: CASSYAGGDYGYTF.